Each of the 21 T cell receptor beta chains below was sequenced from the same sample in a study of T cell repertoires in urothelial bladder cancer. Profiling relied on immunoSEQ multiplex PCR, and the TCRdb table lists in-frame clones only, not all of them. The sample yields under 13,000 clones, about two thirds seen once. Sequenced sample: tumor-infiltrating cells from bladder cancer. The receptor set was obtained from a human donor with a benign inflammatory bladder lesion.

This chain links TRBV5-4 with TRBJ1-1; D ambiguous. The CDR3 loop spans 11 amino acids. V lost 1 base and J 2 bases, leaving 0 bases between the germline ends. Germline CDR1 SGHNT, CDR2 YYREEE (reference sequence). CDR3 nucleotides: TGTGCCAGCAGCTTGAACACTGAAGCTTTCTTT. The encoded protein is CASSLNTEAFF.

A single count supports this clone. The chain couples TRBV5-6 to TRBJ1-1, with 8 bases identical to TRBD1. Germline CDR1 and CDR2: SGHDT and YYEEEE. This CDR3 comprises 14 residues. The trim removed 5 bases at V and 7 bases at J, leaving 10 bases unmatched. CDR3 residues: CASSLGQGGIEAFF. The CDR3 DNA reads TGTGCCAGCAGTCTCGGACAGGGAGGCATTGAAGCTTTCTTT. Filled out from reference TRBV5-6 and TRBJ1-1, the complete variable domain reads DAGVTQSPTHLIKTRGQQVTLRCSPKSGHDTVSWYQQALGQGPQFIFQYYEEEERQRGNFPDRFSGHQFPNYSSELNVNALLLGDSALYLCASSLGQGGIEAFFGQGTRLTVV.

By frequency in the sample, this clone is medium-sized. The J gene is TRBJ2-7, the V gene TRBV13; the D is unclear. The CDR3 runs to 17 residues. Trimming shortened V by 4 bases and J by 1 base, and 20 bases separated the two germline ends. Germline V gene sequence: CDR1 PRHDT, CDR2 FYEKMQ (reference sequence). DNA for the CDR3: TGTGCCAGCAGCTCCCACATTTCCCAAGCACTGTCCTACGAGCAGTACTTC. It yields the protein CASSSHISQALSYEQYF.

The chain combines TRBV5-1 with TRBJ2-6; D remains unclear. V lost 1 base and J lost 4, with 3 bases in between. Germline V lookup: CDR1 SGHRS, CDR2 YFSETQ. CDR3 length equals 13 residues. The CDR3 bases are TGCGCCAGCAGCTTGTCAGGGGCCAACGTCCTGACTTTC. Protein product: CASSLSGANVLTF.

Only one count was recorded for this clone. The gene calls are TRBV15 and TRBJ2-6, with 7 bases aligning to TRBD1. Per the germline V gene, CDR1 is LNHNV and CDR2 is YYDKDF (reference sequence). V was clipped by 3 bases and J by 1 base; unmatched bases: 0. The CDR3 is 15 amino acids. DNA of the CDR3: TGTGCCACCAGCAGGACAGGGTCTGGGGCCAACGTCCTGACTTTC. Residues: CATSRTGSGANVLTF.

The CDR3 region is CASSLGTANYGYTF. DNA for the CDR3: TGTGCCAGCAGCCTTGGGACAGCTAACTATGGCTACACCTTC. The rearrangement joins TRBV11-1 to TRBJ1-2; TRBD1 agrees at 7 bases. The germline V gene encodes CDR1 SGHAT and CDR2 FQDESV (reference sequence). Trimming cost V 5 bases and J 0 bases; bases outside gene matches: 3. CDR3 length: 14 residues. Complete variable domain (other parts from reference TRBV11-1 and TRBJ1-2): EAEVAQSPRYKITEKSQAVAFWCDPISGHATLYWYRQILGQGPELLVQFQDESVVDDSQLPKDRFSAERLKGVDSTLKIQPAELGDSAMYLCASSLGTANYGYTFGSGTRLTVV.

The genes are TRBV6-6 and TRBJ2-2, with 10 bases that match TRBD1. Trimming took 2 bases from V and 6 from J; bases not matched to a gene: 3. The length of the CDR3 is 15 residues. CDR1 and CDR2 (germline): MNHNY, SVGAGI (reference sequence). The CDR3 coding sequence is TGTGCCAGCAGTTACCTGGACAGGGGGGCCGGGGAGCTGTTTTTT. This encodes CASSYLDRGAGELFF.

The chain is built from TRBV30 and TRBJ1-6; D call uncertain. This CDR3 comprises 14 residues. CDR1 and CDR2 from the germline V gene are GTSNPN and SVGIG (reference sequence). Trimming removed 0 bases from V and 6 bases from J, with 9 bases in between. The CDR3 here is CAWSVRRGNSPLHF. The DNA of the CDR3 is TGTGCCTGGAGTGTACGTCGGGGTAATTCACCCCTCCACTTT.

The chain joins TRBV4-1 to TRBJ1-2; no clear D. This CDR3 is built from 16 residues. CDR1 is MGHRA, CDR2 YSYEKL, per germline. Trimming cost V 4 bases and J 3 bases, with 18 bases left between them. CDR3 in DNA: TGCGCCAGCAGCCCCCAACCTCTGAACCCCTACTATGGCTACACCTTC. Its protein is CASSPQPLNPYYGYTF.

The chain is built from TRBV25-1 and TRBJ1-2; 7 nucleotides line up with TRBD1. CDR3 size: 15 residues. Germline V gives CDR1 MGHDK, CDR2 SYGVNS. With V trimmed by 4 bases and J by 2 bases, 7 bases remained unmatched. The DNA for the CDR3 is TGTGCCAGCAGTGCGCGACAGGGTTACAACTATGGCTACACCTTC. This translates into CASSARQGYNYGYTF.

The chain recombines TRBV5-1 with TRBJ1-1; D ambiguous. CDR3 size: 14 residues. Looked up from germline, CDR1 is SGHRS and CDR2 is YFSETQ. V dropped 1 base and J dropped 1 base, with 8 bases sitting between them. The DNA of the CDR3 is TGCGCCAGCAGCTTGTTTGGTAGGAACACTGAAGCTTTCTTT. This codes for CASSLFGRNTEAFF.

In this sample, this clone turned up a few times. This chain links TRBV5-8 with TRBJ1-3, with D tentatively TRBD1 (5 bases). Germline CDR1 is SGHTS and CDR2 is YDEGEE. This CDR3 comprises 15 residues. Trimming took off 2 bases at V and 2 bases at J, with 11 bases between the two ends. CDR3 loop: CASSFGRDPGNTIYF. In DNA, the CDR3 is TGTGCCAGCAGCTTCGGCAGGGACCCTGGAAACACCATATATTTT.

V is TRBV5-4 and J is TRBJ2-7; 8 positions agree with TRBD1. The CDR3 sequence is 14 residues long. Germline values: CDR1 SGHNT, CDR2 YYREEE (reference sequence). V shed 5 bases and J 2 bases; nucleotides not matched to a gene: 6. DNA for the CDR3: TGTGCCAGCAGACCTTGGACAGGGACCTACGAGCAGTACTTC. Its translation is CASRPWTGTYEQYF.

V and J are TRBV2 and TRBJ1-2, with 8 bases aligning to TRBD1. V was pared by 8 bases and J by 11 bases, with 16 bases of the junction left unmatched. Germline lookup yields CDR1 SNHLY and CDR2 FYNNEI. This CDR3 has 14 amino acids. The CDR3 loop is CASAFLGRGPGYTF. The CDR3 DNA follows: TGTGCCAGCGCGTTCCTGGGCAGGGGGCCGGGATACACCTTC.

This clone showed up just a few times. This chain joins TRBV27 and TRBJ1-6, with D possibly matching TRBD1 (5 bases). Trimming left V 4 bases short and J 6 bases short, with 13 bases between. This CDR3 is built from 15 residues. The germline CDR1 and CDR2 sequences are MNHEY and SMNVEV (reference sequence). CDR3 amino acids: CASSSDQGVNSPLHF. The CDR3 DNA is TGTGCCAGCAGTTCCGACCAGGGCGTTAATTCACCCCTCCACTTT.

As DNA, the CDR3 is TGTGCCAGCAGTATCTCCGGCCTCTCTGGAAACACCATATATTTT. It codes for CASSISGLSGNTIYF. The chain is built from TRBV28 and TRBJ1-3; D call uncertain. The CDR3 totals 15 residues. CDR1 is MDHEN, CDR2 SYDVKM, per germline. V lost 5 bases and J 0 bases, leaving 11 bases between the germline ends.

This clone was counted between two and nine times. The chain couples TRBV30 to TRBJ1-5; D might be TRBD1 (6 bases). The length of the CDR3 is 13 residues. V lost 1 base, J lost 2 bases, and 6 bases lay in between. Germline V gives CDR1 GTSNPN, CDR2 SVGIG (reference sequence). CDR3 coding DNA: TGTGCCTGGAGTGGGACAGGCAATCAGCCCCAGCATTTT. Amino acids: CAWSGTGNQPQHF.

The J gene is TRBJ2-7, the V gene TRBV2; D call uncertain. With 8 bases removed from V and 3 bases from J, the gap between germline ends came to 8 bases. Germline V gives CDR1 SNHLY, CDR2 FYNNEI. The CDR3 totals 11 residues. CDR3 DNA sequence: TGTGCCAGCGAGGAGAACTACGAGCAGTACTTC. Protein product: CASEENYEQYF.

The chain uses TRBV6-6 and TRBJ2-7, with 11 bases lining up with TRBD1. Trimming at V came to 1 base and at J to 3 bases, leaving 2 bases not matched to a gene. This CDR3 contains 15 residues. CDR1 MNHNY and CDR2 SVGAGI come from the germline V gene (reference sequence). Here the CDR3 reads CASSYFGTGGYEQYF. The CDR3 DNA is TGTGCCAGCAGTTACTTTGGGACAGGGGGCTACGAGCAGTACTTC.

This clone was detected once. V is TRBV2 and J is TRBJ2-2; 8 bases agree with TRBD1. CDR1 is SNHLY, CDR2 FYNNEI, per germline. J lost 3 bases, V lost 6 bases, and 3 bases had no gene match. The CDR3 length is 14 residues. Here the CDR3 DNA reads TGTGCCAGCAGCCTACAGGGGGACACCGGGGAGCTGTTTTTT. Amino acids: CASSLQGDTGELFF.

This clone is medium-sized. This sequence joins TRBV5-1 and TRBJ1-1; TRBD1 matches 8 bases. Germline lookup yields CDR1 SGHRS and CDR2 YFSETQ. There are 17 residues in the CDR3. After removal of 4 bases from V and 3 bases from J, the junction contained 14 bases not matched to a gene. The CDR3 DNA reads as TGCGCCAGCAGCATTTTCCCGGGACAGGCAATTTACACTGAAGCTTTCTTT. It yields the protein CASSIFPGQAIYTEAFF.